The text below deals with one T cell receptor beta chain. The entry originates in a study of blood T cell repertoires in COVID-19. Study-level background: The United States, Italy and Spain supplied acute and convalescent COVID-19 samples.

The method was immunoSEQ multiplex PCR; TCRdb's version includes in-frame clones alone and lacks a portion of them. The sample yields around 200,000 clones, more than 75% seen once. The germline CDR1 and CDR2 sequences are KGHDR and SFDVKD. The CDR3 totals 15 residues. Between the trimmed V and J ends, which lost 2 bases and 6 bases, there was a span of 12 bases. Clinical histories supplied by participants themselves formed the basis of cohort assignment. The sequence was obtained from a man in his forties with acute COVID-19. Source material: PBMCs or T cells enriched from blood (not recorded which). The chain uses TRBV24-1 and TRBJ1-4; maybe TRBD1 (6 bases). The CDR3 is CATSDSRQEDEKLFF. Here the CDR3 DNA reads TGTGCCACCAGTGATTCCCGACAGGAGGATGAAAAACTGTTTTTT.